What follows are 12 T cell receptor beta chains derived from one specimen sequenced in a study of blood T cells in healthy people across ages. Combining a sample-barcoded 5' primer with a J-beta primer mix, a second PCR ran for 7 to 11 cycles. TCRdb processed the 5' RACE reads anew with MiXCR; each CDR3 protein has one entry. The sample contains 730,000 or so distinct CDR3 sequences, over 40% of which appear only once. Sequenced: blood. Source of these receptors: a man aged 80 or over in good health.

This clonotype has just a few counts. The CDR3 sequence is CASSEGQGALYEQYF. The CDR3 DNA sequence: TGTGCCAGCAGCGAGGGACAGGGGGCTCTCTACGAGCAGTACTTC. V is TRBV7-2 and J is TRBJ2-7, with 12 bases matching TRBD1. Looked up from germline, CDR1 is SGHTA and CDR2 is FQGNSA. The CDR3 runs 15 residues. Trimming cost V 5 bases and J 3 bases; bases outside gene matches: 5.

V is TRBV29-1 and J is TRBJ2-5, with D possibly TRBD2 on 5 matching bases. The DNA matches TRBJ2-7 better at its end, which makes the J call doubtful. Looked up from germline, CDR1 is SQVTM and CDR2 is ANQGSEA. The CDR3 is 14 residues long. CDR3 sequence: CSVELVGRPYEQYF. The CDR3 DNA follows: TGCAGCGTTGAATTAGTAGGGAGACCCTACGAGCAGTACTTC.

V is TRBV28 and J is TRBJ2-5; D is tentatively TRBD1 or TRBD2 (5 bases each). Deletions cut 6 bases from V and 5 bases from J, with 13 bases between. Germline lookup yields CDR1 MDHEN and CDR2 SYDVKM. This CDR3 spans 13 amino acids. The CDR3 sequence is CASRQSGTETQYF. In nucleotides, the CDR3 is TGTGCCAGCAGACAATCAGGGACGGAGACCCAGTACTTC.

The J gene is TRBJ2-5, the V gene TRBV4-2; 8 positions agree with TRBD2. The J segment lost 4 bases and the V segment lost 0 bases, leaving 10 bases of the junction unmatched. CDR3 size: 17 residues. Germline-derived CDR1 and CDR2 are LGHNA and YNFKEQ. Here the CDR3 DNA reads TGTGCCAGCAGCCAAGATGCGAGCGGGAGTGGCCGAGAGACCCAGTACTTC. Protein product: CASSQDASGSGRETQYF.

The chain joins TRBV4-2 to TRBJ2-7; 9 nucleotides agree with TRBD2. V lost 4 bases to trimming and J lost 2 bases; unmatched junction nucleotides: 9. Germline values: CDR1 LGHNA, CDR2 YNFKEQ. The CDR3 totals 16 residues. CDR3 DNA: TGTGCCAGCAGCCCGTTAACTAGCGGGTACCCCTACGAGCAGTACTTC. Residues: CASSPLTSGYPYEQYF.

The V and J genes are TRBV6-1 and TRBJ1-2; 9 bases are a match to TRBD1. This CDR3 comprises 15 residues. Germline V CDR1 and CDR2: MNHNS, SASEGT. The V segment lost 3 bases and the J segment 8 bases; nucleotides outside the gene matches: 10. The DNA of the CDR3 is TGTGCCAGCAGTGATTCTCCGGGACAGGGAGGCGGCTACACCTTC. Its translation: CASSDSPGQGGGYTF.

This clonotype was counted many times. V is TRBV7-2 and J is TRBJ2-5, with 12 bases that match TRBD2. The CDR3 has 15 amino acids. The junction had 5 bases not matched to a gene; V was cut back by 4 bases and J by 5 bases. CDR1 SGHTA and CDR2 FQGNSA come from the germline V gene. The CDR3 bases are TGTGCCAGCAGCTCCAGGACTAGCGGGATGGAGACCCAGTACTTC. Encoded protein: CASSSRTSGMETQYF.

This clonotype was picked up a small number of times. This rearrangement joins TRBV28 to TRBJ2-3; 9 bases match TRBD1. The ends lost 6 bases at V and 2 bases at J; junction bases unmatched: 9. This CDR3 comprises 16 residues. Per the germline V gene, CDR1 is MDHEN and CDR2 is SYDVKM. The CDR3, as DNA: TGTGCCAGCAGCGGCTCCGGGACAGGGTTCACAGATACGCAGTATTTT. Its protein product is CASSGSGTGFTDTQYF.

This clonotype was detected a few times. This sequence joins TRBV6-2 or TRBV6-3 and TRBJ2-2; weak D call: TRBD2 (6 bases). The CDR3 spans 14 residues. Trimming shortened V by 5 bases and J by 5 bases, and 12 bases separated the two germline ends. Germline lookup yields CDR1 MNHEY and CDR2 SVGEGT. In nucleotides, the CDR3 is TGTGCCAGCAGTAAAATTCGGGGGACCGGGGAGCTGTTTTTT. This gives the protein CASSKIRGTGELFF.

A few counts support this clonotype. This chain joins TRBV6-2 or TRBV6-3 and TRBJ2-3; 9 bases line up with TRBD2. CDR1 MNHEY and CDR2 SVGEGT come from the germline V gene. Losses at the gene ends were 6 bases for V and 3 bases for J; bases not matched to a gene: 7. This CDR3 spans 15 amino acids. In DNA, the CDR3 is TGTGCCAGCAGCAGTAGCGGGAGATCTACAGATACGCAGTATTTT. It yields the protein CASSSSGRSTDTQYF.

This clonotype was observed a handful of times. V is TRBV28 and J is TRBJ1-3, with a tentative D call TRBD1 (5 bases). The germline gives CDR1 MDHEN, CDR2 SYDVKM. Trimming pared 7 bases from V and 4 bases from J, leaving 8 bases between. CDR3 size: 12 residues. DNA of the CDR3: TGTGCCAGCACCCGGACAGGAAACACCATATATTTT. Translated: CASTRTGNTIYF.

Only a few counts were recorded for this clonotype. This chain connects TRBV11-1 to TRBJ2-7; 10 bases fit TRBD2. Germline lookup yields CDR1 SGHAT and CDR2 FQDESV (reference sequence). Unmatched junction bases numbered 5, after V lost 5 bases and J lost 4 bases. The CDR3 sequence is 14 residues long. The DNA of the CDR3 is TGTGCCAGCAGCGGGGGGACTAGCGTGTACGAGCAGTACTTC. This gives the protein CASSGGTSVYEQYF.